Below, 23 T cell receptor beta chains from the same sample are listed, as sequenced in a study of STAT5B mutations in CD4+ large granular lymphocyte leukemia. Using immunoSEQ multiplex PCR, the repertoire was profiled, and TCRdb retains in-frame clones only, with some absent. The data show 24,000 or so clones, 74% seen once. The sequenced material came from CD4+ T cells from blood buffy coats. The receptors shown here come from a human donor in good health.

The V call is TRBV4-2, the J call TRBJ2-7, with 9 bases that match TRBD2. V dropped 4 bases and J dropped 3; count of bases not matched to a gene: 7. Germline CDR1 and CDR2: LGHNA and YNFKEQ. This CDR3 contains 15 residues. Here the CDR3 reads CASSREAGGRYEQYF. The CDR3 DNA sequence: TGTGCCAGCAGCCGCGAAGCGGGAGGTCGCTACGAGCAGTACTTC.

This sequence joins TRBV11-1 and TRBJ2-7, with D perhaps being TRBD1 or TRBD2 (5 bases each). This CDR3 has 12 amino acids. The germline gives CDR1 SGHAT, CDR2 FQDESV (reference sequence). Trimming pared 7 bases from V and 4 bases from J, leaving 11 bases between. This CDR3 is CASMGVVYEQYV. For the CDR3, the DNA is TGTGCCAGCATGGGGGTGGTATACGAGCAGTACGTC.

This clone was detected only a few times. This sequence joins TRBV29-1 and TRBJ1-4; D remains ambiguous. The germline CDR1 and CDR2 sequences are SQVTM and ANQGSEA. The CDR3 has 11 amino acids. V lost 3 bases and J 13 bases, leaving 12 bases between the germline ends. The CDR3 loop is CSVEVGRALFF. CDR3 DNA: TGCAGCGTTGAGGTAGGACGGGCACTGTTTTTT.

The chain uses TRBV29-1 and TRBJ1-6, with 9 bases fitting TRBD1. The length of the CDR3 is 14 residues. Germline-derived CDR1 and CDR2 are SQVTM and ANQGSEA. The ends lost 6 bases at V and 7 bases at J; junction bases unmatched: 7. CDR3 region: CSVPGTGPNSPLHF. CDR3 bases: TGCAGCGTCCCAGGGACAGGGCCCAATTCACCCCTCCACTTT.

With respect to this clone: This specimen includes other DNA sequences encoding the same CDR3. The V gene is TRBV6-1, the J gene TRBJ2-7; unclear D gene. The CDR3 is 15 amino acids. The germline CDR1 and CDR2 sequences are MNHNS and SASEGT. V was pared by 0 bases and J by 0 bases, with 9 bases between. The CDR3 protein is CASSEARRNSYEQYF. The DNA of the CDR3 is TGTGCCAGCAGTGAAGCGAGGAGAAACTCCTACGAGCAGTACTTC.

This chain links TRBV19 with TRBJ2-2; tentative D call: TRBD1 (6 bases). V shed 6 bases and J shed 2 bases, with 16 bases lying between them. This CDR3 is built from 16 residues. The germline V gene has CDR1 LNHDA and CDR2 SQIVND (reference sequence). CDR3 amino acids: CASRVGHGKNTGELFF. The CDR3 nucleotides are TGTGCCAGTAGGGTGGGACATGGGAAAAACACCGGGGAGCTGTTTTTT.

V usage is TRBV7-8 and J usage is TRBJ1-2, with D uncertain. The V end was cut by 5 bases, the J end by 3 bases, with 13 bases between. The CDR3 consists of 14 residues. The germline V gene has CDR1 SGHVS and CDR2 FQNEAQ. The CDR3 here is CASSPALVDYGYTF. CDR3 bases: TGTGCCAGCAGCCCCGCTCTTGTCGACTATGGCTACACCTTC.

Judged by abundance, this clone is medium-sized. CDR3 sequence: CASSLYRGGYEQYF. The CDR3 coding sequence is TGTGCCAGCAGCTTATACAGGGGAGGCTACGAGCAGTACTTC. V is TRBV11-2 and J is TRBJ2-7; D perhaps matches TRBD1 (7 bases). The CDR3 totals 14 residues. The V and J ends lost 2 bases and 3 bases respectively, with 11 bases between them. Germline V gives CDR1 SGHAT, CDR2 FQNNGV.

The chain couples TRBV5-1 to TRBJ2-3; TRBD2 agrees at 11 bases. The CDR3 spans 17 residues. V shed 3 bases and J 2 bases; nucleotides not matched to a gene: 8. Germline loops: CDR1 SGHRS, CDR2 YFSETQ. CDR3 amino acids: CASSSMTSGTFTDTQYF. The DNA of the CDR3 is TGCGCCAGCAGCTCCATGACTAGCGGGACTTTCACAGATACGCAGTATTTT.

This chain connects TRBV19 to TRBJ1-2, with D unresolved. The CDR3 sequence is 14 residues long. Germline CDR1 LNHDA, CDR2 SQIVND (reference sequence). The germline V and J ends were trimmed by 0 bases and 7 bases, with 12 bases remaining between them. CDR3: CASSIDLRLVGYTF. In DNA, the CDR3 is TGTGCCAGTAGTATAGATCTGCGTCTTGTTGGCTACACCTTC.

This chain connects TRBV19 to TRBJ2-1; 10 nucleotides match TRBD2. The CDR3 runs to 19 residues. Germline V gene lookup returns CDR1 LNHDA and CDR2 SQIVND (reference sequence). V trimming: 7 bases; J trimming: 7 bases; junction bases outside the gene matches: 22. DNA for the CDR3: TGTGCCAGTACGGGTAGGGATTATAGAAGCGGGAGGGCCTGGAATGAGCAGTTCTTC. Translated: CASTGRDYRSGRAWNEQFF.

This clone was detected a few times. V and J are TRBV28 and TRBJ1-5, with no clear D. The CDR3 sequence is 14 residues long. The V end was cut by 0 bases, the J end by 8 bases, with 11 bases between. The germline gives CDR1 MDHEN, CDR2 SYDVKM. CDR3 loop: CASSLWSRSEPQHF. Here the CDR3 DNA reads TGTGCCAGCAGTTTATGGTCCAGGTCAGAGCCCCAGCATTTT.

In this sample, this clone turned up a few times. This sample includes further DNA sequences coding for the same CDR3. The V and J genes are TRBV19 and TRBJ1-5; tentative D call: TRBD1 (5 bases). This CDR3 region has 15 residues. In germline, CDR1 is LNHDA, CDR2 SQIVND (reference sequence). Trimming left V 4 bases short and J 3 bases short, with 13 bases between. The CDR3 region is CASSSRDGYNQPQHF. The CDR3 coding sequence is TGTGCCAGTAGTAGTCGGGACGGCTACAATCAGCCCCAGCATTTT.

This clone turned up a few times. V is TRBV7-3 and J is TRBJ1-1, with D perhaps matching TRBD1 (6 bases). The CDR3 is made up of 14 amino acids. Trimming took off 2 bases at V and 5 bases at J, with 12 bases between the two ends. The germline CDR1 and CDR2 sequences are SGHTA and FQGTGA. The CDR3 coding sequence is TGTGCCAGCAGCTTAGGGAACAGGGCTACTGAAGCTTTCTTT. Translating gives CASSLGNRATEAFF.

V gene TRBV4-1 combines with J gene TRBJ2-5, with 8 bases that match TRBD1. With V trimmed by 1 base and J by 6 bases, 4 bases remained unmatched. The CDR3 has 14 amino acids. The germline V gene encodes CDR1 MGHRA and CDR2 YSYEKL. CDR3 sequence: CASSQAGGEKTQYF. The CDR3 DNA is TGCGCCAGCAGCCAAGCAGGGGGCGAGAAGACCCAGTACTTC.

This clone was found a few times. The V and J genes are TRBV5-6 and TRBJ1-5; the D is unclear. The CDR3 is 13 amino acids. Germline V gives CDR1 SGHDT, CDR2 YYEEEE. Trimming stripped 0 bases from V and 4 bases from J, with 5 bases between. The chain's CDR3 is CASSLERNQPQHF. The CDR3 DNA follows: TGTGCCAGCAGCTTGGAAAGAAATCAGCCCCAGCATTTT.

The chain links TRBV11-2 to TRBJ2-3; TRBD1 matches at 8 bases. The germline gives CDR1 SGHAT, CDR2 FQNNGV. The CDR3 loop spans 14 amino acids. The trim removed 3 bases at V and 1 base at J, leaving 0 bases unmatched. The DNA for the CDR3 is TGTGCCAGCAGCTTGGACAGGGGCACAGATACGCAGTATTTT. Translated: CASSLDRGTDTQYF. The whole variable domain, remainder taken from reference TRBV11-2 and TRBJ2-3, is EAGVAQSPRYKIIEKRQSVAFWCNPISGHATLYWYQQILGQGPKLLIQFQNNGVVDDSQLPKDRFSAERLKGVDSTLKIQPAKLEDSAVYLCASSLDRGTDTQYFGPGTRLTVL.

This clone was detected only a few times. The J gene is TRBJ1-1, the V gene TRBV6-4, with D hard to call. The germline V and J ends were trimmed by 1 base and 1 base, with 7 bases remaining between them. Germline assignment: CDR1 MRHNA and CDR2 SNTAGT. The CDR3 loop spans 14 amino acids. As DNA, the CDR3 is TGTGCCAGCAGTGACTACAGCTGGAACACTGAAGCTTTCTTT. Encoded protein: CASSDYSWNTEAFF.

J is TRBJ1-6 and V is TRBV5-4, with D uncertain. Trimming shortened V by 3 bases and J by 7 bases, and 5 bases separated the two germline ends. This CDR3 comprises 12 residues. Germline CDR1 reads SGHNT; CDR2 reads YYREEE (reference sequence). CDR3 sequence reads: CASSYVNSPLHF. In DNA form, the CDR3 reads TGTGCCAGCAGCTATGTGAATTCACCCCTCCACTTT.

The rearrangement uses TRBV18 and TRBJ1-3, with D perhaps TRBD1 (5 bases). V was clipped by 3 bases and J by 4 bases, with 10 bases between them. The CDR3 extends over 14 amino acids. Germline loops: CDR1 KGHSH, CDR2 LQKENI. The CDR3 reads CASSPSTAGNTIYF. The CDR3 DNA follows: TGTGCCAGCTCACCCTCGACAGCGGGAAACACCATATATTTT.

The genes are TRBV19 and TRBJ2-5, with D hard to call. The germline gives CDR1 LNHDA, CDR2 SQIVND (reference sequence). Trimming left V 3 bases short and J 1 base short, with 0 bases between. This CDR3 has 11 amino acids. The CDR3 sequence is CASSIQETQYF. The CDR3 DNA follows: TGTGCCAGTAGTATCCAAGAGACCCAGTACTTC.

V usage is TRBV15 and J usage is TRBJ2-5; the D is unclear. Germline CDR1 reads LNHNV; CDR2 reads YYDKDF (reference sequence). The length of the CDR3 is 13 residues. V gave up 0 bases and J gave up 5 bases, with 7 bases separating them. CDR3 sequence: CATSRESGETQYF. The CDR3 nucleotides are TGTGCCACCAGCAGAGAGTCTGGGGAGACCCAGTACTTC.

The chain links TRBV5-1 to TRBJ2-1; TRBD2 aligns across 10 bases. Trimming took 5 bases from V and 4 from J; bases not matched to a gene: 6. CDR3 length: 15 amino acids. Germline-derived CDR1 and CDR2 are SGHRS and YFSETQ. As DNA, the CDR3 is TGCGCCAGCAGACAGGGGACTAGCGCTTACAATGAGCAGTTCTTC. It specifies CASRQGTSAYNEQFF.